A selection of T cell receptor beta chains follows, all from one sample in a study of T cell responses to AZD1222 COVID-19 vaccine. The repertoire was sequenced with immunoSEQ multiplex PCR; TCRdb's copy has only in-frame clones and lacks some. Altogether 200,000 or so clones are present, almost 95% being singletons, with the ten largest covering about 10%. Sequences were derived from peripheral blood, sampled on day 0 of AZD1222 vaccination. The receptors come from an adult in good health. Each CDR3 is given with its conserved first and last residue. D genes are given only for firm matches. A clone size is listed for some rows: how often the clone was seen (once, few, many), or a class if it is expanded.

NA,NA,TRBV6-2/TRBV6-3,TRBJ1-2,TGTGCCAGCAGTTACACAGGGTTTATCTCTGGCTACACCTTC,CASSYTGFISGYTF
NA,NA,TRBV7-9,TRBJ2-7,TGTGCCAGCAGCTTGCTGTCAGGTTCCTACGAGCAGTACTTC,CASSLLSGSYEQYF
NA,NA,TRBV2,TRBJ1-1,TGTGCCAGCAAGGGGGGGAGTCGGGTCACTGAAGCTTTCTTT,CASKGGSRVTEAFF
few,NA,TRBV2,TRBJ2-2,TGTGCCAGCAGTAGTAACGGGGAGCTGTTTTTT,CASSSNGELFF
NA,NA,TRBV30,TRBJ2-3,TGTGCCTGGAGTCTAATGGGAAGCACAGATACGCAGTATTTT,CAWSLMGSTDTQYF
once,NA,TRBV7-2,TRBJ1-1,TGTGCCAGCAGCTACAGGGTGGTTGATACTGAAGCTTTCTTT,CASSYRVVDTEAFF
NA,TRBD1,TRBV19,TRBJ2-1,TGTGCCAGTAGCACAACCTCGTGGGAACAGGGGAAGAATGAGCAGTTCTTC,CASSTTSWEQGKNEQFF
NA,NA,TRBV12-3/TRBV12-4,TRBJ2-1,TGTGCCAGCAGCCCGAGTGGAAGAAGGGAGCAGTTCTTC,CASSPSGRREQFF
NA,TRBD2,TRBV19,TRBJ2-1,TGTGCCAGTAGCCTTCGGGAGGGGTCGGGTGAAAATGAGCAGTTCTTC,CASSLREGSGENEQFF
NA,TRBD1,TRBV10-2,TRBJ1-6,TGCGCCAGCAGTGAGTCCCCGGGGACAGGAGGACGGCCCCTCCACTTT,CASSESPGTGGRPLHF
NA,NA,TRBV2,TRBJ1-1,TGTGCCACTTCTTTGACACCCACCATGAACACTGAAGCTTTCTTT,CATSLTPTMNTEAFF
once,NA,TRBV18,TRBJ2-2,TGTGCCAGCTCAATTAGCTTCCGCGGCGGGGAGCTGTTTTTT,CASSISFRGGELFF
NA,TRBD1,TRBV29-1,TRBJ2-1,TGCAGCGTCTGGACAGGGCTAGGGGAGCAGTTCTTC,CSVWTGLGEQFF
few,NA,TRBV7-2,TRBJ2-1,TGTGCCAGCAGCTTATTGGGTGTAGCTGAGCAGTTCTTC,CASSLLGVAEQFF
NA,NA,TRBV5-4,TRBJ1-2,TGTGCCAGCAGCGGAGCCGGGGGGCCGGGTGGCTACACCTTC,CASSGAGGPGGYTF
medium-sized,NA,TRBV24-1,TRBJ2-3,TGTGCCACCAGTGCTCCTTCCACAGATACGCAGTATTTT,CATSAPSTDTQYF
NA,NA,TRBV20-1,TRBJ1-2,TGCAGTGCTAGAAGGGCGAGCTACACCTTC,CSARRASYTF